The present entry profiles one T cell receptor (beta chain) with its context. Its antigen is not identified. The donor group consisted entirely of healthy Caucasians. Germline V CDR1 and CDR2: SGHKS, YYEKEE (reference sequence). This CDR3 is built from 13 residues. The ends lost 3 bases at V and 6 bases at J; junction bases unmatched: 1. The data originate from a study of identical twins. Study-wide results and caveats: Memory repertoires showed no such pattern, whereas abundant cord blood beta clonotypes carried fewer insertions.

Carrying unique molecular identifiers, the cDNA also gained a universal primer site through template switching. Using its own MiXCR run on the 5' RACE reads, TCRdb lists one record per CDR3 protein. The sample yields some 270,000 distinct CDR3 sequences, around 8.8% seen once. The same specimen was also included in a second study, on yellow fever vaccine responses in identical twins.

The receptor comes from a young woman in good health. Sequencing was done on a sample of CD8+ T cells sorted from blood. V usage is TRBV5-5 and J usage is TRBJ2-2; 8 bases agree with TRBD1. The DNA of the CDR3 is TGTGCCAGCAGCTGGACAGGGCCCGGGGAGCTGTTTTTT. Encoded protein: CASSWTGPGELFF.